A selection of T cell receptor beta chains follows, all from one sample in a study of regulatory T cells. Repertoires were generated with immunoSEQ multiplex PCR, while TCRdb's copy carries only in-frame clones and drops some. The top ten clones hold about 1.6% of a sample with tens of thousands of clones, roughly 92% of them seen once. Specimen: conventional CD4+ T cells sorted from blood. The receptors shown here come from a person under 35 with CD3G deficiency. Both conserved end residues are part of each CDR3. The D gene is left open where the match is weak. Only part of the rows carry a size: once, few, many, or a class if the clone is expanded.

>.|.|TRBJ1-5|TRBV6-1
CASSVVGGDSNQPQHF
TGTGCCAGCAGTGTAGTTGGGGGAGATAGCAATCAGCCCCAGCATTTT
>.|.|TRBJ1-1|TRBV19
CASSGQLNTEAFF
TGTGCCAGTAGTGGGCAGTTGAACACTGAGGCTTTCTTT
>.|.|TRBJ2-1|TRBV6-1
CASSESRGGQFF
TGTGCCAGCAGTGAAAGTAGGGGAGGACAGTTCTTC
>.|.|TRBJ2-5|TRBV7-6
CASSLRGAGRETQYF
TGTGCCAGCAGCTTACGGGGAGCAGGGCGGGAGACCCAGTACTTC
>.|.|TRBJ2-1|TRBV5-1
CASSLEGLPYNEQFF
TGCGCCAGCAGCTTGGAAGGACTTCCCTACAATGAGCAGTTCTTC
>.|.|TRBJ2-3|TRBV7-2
CASSLEWDTQYF
TGTGCCAGCAGCTTAGAATGGGATACGCAGTATTTT
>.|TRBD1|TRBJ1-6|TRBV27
CASSYRQGLAPLHF
TGTGCCAGCAGCTACCGACAGGGATTGGCACCCCTCCACTTT
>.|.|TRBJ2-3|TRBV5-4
CATKAGGQRHTDTQYF
TGTGCCACCAAAGCCGGGGGACAGAGGCACACAGATACGCAGTATTTT
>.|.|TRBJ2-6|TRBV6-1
CASAGGLAGANVLTF
TGTGCCTCCGCCGGGGGGCTGGCTGGGGCCAACGTCCTGACTTTC
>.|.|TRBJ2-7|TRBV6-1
CATSRNYEQYF
TGTGCCACCAGCAGGAACTACGAGCAGTACTTC
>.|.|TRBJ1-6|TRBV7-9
CASSTPMGNSPLHF
TGTGCCAGCAGCACCCCGATGGGAAATTCACCCCTCCACTTT
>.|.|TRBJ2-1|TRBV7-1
CASSTSMGNGQFF
TGTGCCAGCAGTACCTCTATGGGCAATGGGCAGTTCTTC
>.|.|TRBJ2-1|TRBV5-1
CASTFQGSSYNEQFF
TGCGCCAGCACATTTCAGGGCAGCTCCTACAATGAGCAGTTCTTC
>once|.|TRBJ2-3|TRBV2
CASSGGNTDTQYF
TGTGCCAGCAGTGGGGGGAACACAGATACGCAGTATTTT
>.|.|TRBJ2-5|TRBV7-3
CASSLGPYQETQYF
TGTGCCAGCAGCTTGGGCCCGTACCAAGAGACCCAGTACTTC
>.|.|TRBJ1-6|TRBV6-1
CASRSAESRSPLHF
TGTGCCAGCCGTTCAGCCGAGAGCCGGTCACCCCTCCACTTT
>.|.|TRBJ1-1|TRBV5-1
CASSPGVGTEAFF
TGCGCCAGCAGCCCAGGGGTAGGCACTGAAGCTTTCTTT
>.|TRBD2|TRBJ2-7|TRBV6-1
CAIASGGTYEQYF
TGTGCCATCGCTAGCGGGGGGACCTACGAGCAGTACTTC
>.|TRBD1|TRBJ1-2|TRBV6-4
CASRGQGQGNYGYTF
TGTGCCAGCAGAGGCCAGGGACAGGGGAACTATGGCTACACCTTC
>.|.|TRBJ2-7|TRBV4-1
CASSQVARGPYEQYF
TGCGCCAGCAGCCAAGTTGCAAGGGGCCCCTACGAGCAGTACTTC
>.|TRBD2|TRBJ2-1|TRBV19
CASSIGAGGPSTYNEQFF
TGTGCCAGTAGTATAGGAGCGGGAGGGCCCTCGACCTACAATGAGCAGTTCTTC
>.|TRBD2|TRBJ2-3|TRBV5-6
CASSPTSGGRDTQYF
TGTGCCAGCAGCCCTACTAGCGGGGGGAGGGATACGCAGTATTTT
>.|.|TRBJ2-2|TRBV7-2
CATFSAGTYTGELFF
TGTGCCACCTTTAGTGCAGGGACTTACACCGGGGAGCTGTTTTTT
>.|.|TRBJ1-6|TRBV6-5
CASRWEPGGRSPLHF
TGTGCCAGCCGATGGGAACCGGGGGGCAGGTCACCCCTCCACTTT
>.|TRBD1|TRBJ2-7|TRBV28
CASSWDRASSYEQYF
TGTGCCAGCAGTTGGGACAGGGCTTCCTCCTACGAGCAGTACTTC
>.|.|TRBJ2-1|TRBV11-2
CASSHGAGPYNEQFF
TGTGCCAGCAGCCACGGGGCGGGCCCTTACAATGAGCAGTTCTTC
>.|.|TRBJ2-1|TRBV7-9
CASSPAGFLYNEQFF
TGTGCCAGCAGCCCGGCAGGGTTCCTCTACAATGAGCAGTTCTTC
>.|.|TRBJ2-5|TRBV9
CASSVAPGGETQYF
TGTGCCAGCAGCGTAGCTCCAGGGGGGGAGACCCAGTACTTC
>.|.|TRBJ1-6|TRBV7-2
CASSEQTHSPLHF
TGTGCCAGCTCTGAACAGACACATTCACCCCTCCACTTT
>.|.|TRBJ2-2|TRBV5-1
CASSLNPGAGELFF
TGCGCCAGCAGCTTGAACCCAGGGGCCGGGGAGCTGTTTTTT
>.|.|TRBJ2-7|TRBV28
CASSSQGLLPYEQYF
TGTGCCAGCAGTTCTCAGGGGCTCCTCCCCTACGAGCAGTACTTC
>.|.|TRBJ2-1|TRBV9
CASSALKYNEQFF
TGTGCCAGCAGCGCCCTAAAATACAATGAGCAGTTCTTC
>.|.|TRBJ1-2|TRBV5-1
CASSFSGGLNYGYTF
TGCGCCAGCAGCTTCTCGGGAGGCCTTAACTATGGCTACACCTTC
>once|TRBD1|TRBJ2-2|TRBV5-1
CASSPGTDPTGELFF
TGCGCCAGCAGCCCCGGGACAGACCCCACCGGGGAGCTGTTTTTT
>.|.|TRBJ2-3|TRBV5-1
CASSLGQHTDTQYF
TGCGCCAGCAGCTTGGGACAGCACACAGATACGCAGTATTTT
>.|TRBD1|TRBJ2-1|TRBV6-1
CASSERQGAWGEQFF
TGTGCCAGCAGTGAACGGCAGGGGGCATGGGGCGAGCAGTTCTTC
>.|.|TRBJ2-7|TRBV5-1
CASSLFGYEQYF
TGCGCCAGCAGCTTGTTCGGTTACGAGCAGTACTTC
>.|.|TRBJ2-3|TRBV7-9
CASSSLGEYETDTQYF
TGTGCCAGCAGCTCCCTAGGGGAGTACGAGACAGATACGCAGTATTTT
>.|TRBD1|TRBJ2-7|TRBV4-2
CASSHPTGNVPYEQYF
TGTGCCAGCAGCCACCCGACAGGGAACGTACCCTACGAGCAGTACTTC
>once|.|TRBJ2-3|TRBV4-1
CASSPRAGHTQYF
TGCGCCAGCAGCCCGCGAGCCGGTCATACGCAGTATTTT
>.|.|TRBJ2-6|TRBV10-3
CAISGQLSGANVLTF
TGTGCCATCAGTGGGCAGCTCTCTGGGGCCAACGTCCTGACTTTC
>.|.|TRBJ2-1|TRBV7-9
CASSLWRVDGNEQFF
TGTGCCAGCAGCCTCTGGCGTGTGGATGGCAATGAGCAGTTCTTC
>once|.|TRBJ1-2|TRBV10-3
CAIRGDWGPLTF
TGTGCCATCCGCGGTGATTGGGGGCCCTTGACCTTC
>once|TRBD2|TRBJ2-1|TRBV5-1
CASSLGRLAGGLDEQFF
TGCGCCAGCAGCCTAGGACGGCTAGCGGGAGGTTTGGATGAGCAGTTCTTC
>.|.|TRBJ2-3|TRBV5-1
CASSLAGGMADTQYF
TGCGCCAGCAGCTTGGCGGGGGGCATGGCAGATACGCAGTATTTT
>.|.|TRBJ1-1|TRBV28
CASSLRESGTEAFF
TGTGCCAGCAGTTTAAGGGAGTCGGGCACTGAAGCTTTCTTT
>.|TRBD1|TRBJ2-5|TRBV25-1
CASSEYRTGLQETQYF
TGTGCCAGCAGTGAATACCGGACAGGGCTCCAAGAGACCCAGTACTTC